These 28 T cell receptor beta chains share one sample of origin, sequenced in a study of control samples from healthy donors and cancer patients. Generated by immunoSEQ multiplex PCR, the TCRdb table keeps only in-frame clones and is missing some. The sample records 400,000 to 450,000 clones, approximately 92% being singletons. The sequenced material came from PBMCs. Every receptor here comes from a man aged 40-49 years with head and neck cancer.

In DNA, the CDR3 is TGTGCCAGCTGGGGACTAATCACAGATACGCAGTATTTT. Residues: CASWGLITDTQYF. The chain couples TRBV28 to TRBJ2-3, with TRBD2 identical over 7 bases. Germline values: CDR1 MDHEN, CDR2 SYDVKM. This CDR3 comprises 13 residues. V gave up 8 bases and J gave up 2 bases; unmatched junction bases: 4.

The chain carries TRBV9 and TRBJ2-1, with a possible D match to TRBD1 (6 bases). The CDR3 consists of 15 residues. CDR1 and CDR2 (germline): SGDLS, YYNGEE. The ends were cut back, 3 bases at V and 8 bases at J, with 18 bases in the middle. CDR3 region: CASSANRVSGDEQFF. The CDR3 nucleotides are TGTGCCAGCAGCGCTAACAGGGTATCCGGCGATGAGCAGTTCTTC.

V is TRBV11-2 and J is TRBJ1-5; the D is unclear. In germline, CDR1 is SGHAT, CDR2 FQNNGV. Trimming took 1 base from V and 4 from J, leaving 8 bases between them. The CDR3 is made up of 14 amino acids. Here the CDR3 DNA reads TGTGCCAGCAGCTTAGCGCCGGGGAATCAGCCCCAGCATTTT. Translation: CASSLAPGNQPQHF.

CDR3 DNA sequence: TGTGCCACCAGTGACCCTGGACTAGCGGACAATGAGCAGTTCTTC. As protein: CATSDPGLADNEQFF. The V call is TRBV24-1, the J call TRBJ2-1, with TRBD2 matching over 10 bases. Trimming cost V 4 bases and J 5 bases; bases outside gene matches: 4. Germline V gene sequence: CDR1 KGHDR, CDR2 SFDVKD. The CDR3 runs to 15 residues.

This clone was counted once. This chain joins TRBV7-2 and TRBJ2-3; possible D gene TRBD2, 6 bases. CDR1 and CDR2 from the germline V gene are SGHTA and FQGNSA. The length of the CDR3 is 13 residues. V gave up 4 bases and J gave up 2 bases, with 7 bases separating them. The CDR3 region is CASSWGDTDTQYF. The CDR3 nucleotides read TGTGCCAGCAGCTGGGGGGACACAGATACGCAGTATTTT.

This clone was seen only a few times. V and J are TRBV5-1 and TRBJ1-5; D may be TRBD1 (5 bases). Trimming pared 0 bases from V and 6 bases from J, leaving 16 bases between. There are 16 residues in the CDR3. Germline lookup yields CDR1 SGHRS and CDR2 YFSETQ. The CDR3 DNA is TGCGCCAGCAGCTTGGCGGGGCTAGGGGCGGGTCAGCCCCAGCATTTT. This translates into CASSLAGLGAGQPQHF.

The chain combines TRBV19 with TRBJ2-6; D may be TRBD1 (6 bases). Between the trimmed V and J ends, which lost 6 bases and 0 bases, there was a span of 9 bases. The germline V gene encodes CDR1 LNHDA and CDR2 SQIVND (reference sequence). The CDR3 has 15 amino acids. CDR3 loop: CASRGARSGANVLTF. As DNA, the CDR3 is TGTGCCAGTAGGGGGGCCCGCTCTGGGGCCAACGTCCTGACTTTC.

The V and J genes are TRBV6-1 and TRBJ2-7, with 8 bases lining up with TRBD2. Trimming removed 2 bases from V and 1 base from J; junction bases left unmatched: 10. Germline values: CDR1 MNHNS, CDR2 SASEGT. The CDR3 length is 17 residues. The CDR3 here is CASSEPGGVAGSYEQYF. CDR3 bases: TGTGCCAGCAGTGAACCCGGGGGGGTAGCGGGATCCTACGAGCAGTACTTC.

The rearrangement joins TRBV10-2 to TRBJ1-5; 7 nucleotides match TRBD1. This CDR3 is 16 amino acids long. The germline V gene has CDR1 WSHSY and CDR2 SAAADI. After removal of 4 bases from V and 6 bases from J, the junction contained 12 bases not matched to a gene. The CDR3 DNA is TGCGCCAGCAGTGGCTCAGGGCAGGGGGGACTTCAGCCCCAGCATTTT. Its protein product is CASSGSGQGGLQPQHF.

This chain connects TRBV5-1 to TRBJ2-6; 9 bases are a match to TRBD1. The germline V gene has CDR1 SGHRS and CDR2 YFSETQ. The CDR3 is 17 residues long. V lost 3 bases to trimming and J lost 1 base; unmatched junction nucleotides: 5. This chain's CDR3 is CASSSSGQGSGANVLTF. In DNA, the CDR3 is TGCGCCAGCAGCTCGTCGGGACAGGGTTCTGGGGCCAACGTCCTGACTTTC.

The chain has TRBV18 and TRBJ1-1; TRBD1 is a possible D gene (5 bases). Germline V lookup: CDR1 KGHSH, CDR2 LQKENI. V lost 6 bases to trimming and J lost 1 base, with 12 bases between them. The CDR3 length is 14 residues. CDR3 protein: CASSAAGGNTEAFF. CDR3 nucleotide sequence: TGTGCCAGCTCCGCGGCGGGGGGGAACACTGAAGCTTTCTTT.

V and J are TRBV6-1 and TRBJ2-1; no clear D. In germline, CDR1 is MNHNS, CDR2 SASEGT. Trimming took 4 bases from V and 1 from J, leaving 17 bases between them. The CDR3 spans 17 residues. The CDR3 sequence: CASSGLQAPRSYNEQFF. The CDR3 DNA follows: TGTGCCAGCAGTGGCCTTCAAGCCCCGAGGTCCTACAATGAGCAGTTCTTC.

J is TRBJ2-6 and V is TRBV25-1, with TRBD1 identical over 8 bases. This CDR3 has 15 amino acids. Germline lookup yields CDR1 MGHDK and CDR2 SYGVNS. V trimming: 2 bases; J trimming: 4 bases; junction bases outside the gene matches: 1. CDR3 nucleotide sequence: TGTGCCAGCAGTGAACGGACAGGGGGGGCCAACGTCCTGACTTTC. Its protein product is CASSERTGGANVLTF.

The V and J genes are TRBV6-5 and TRBJ1-3, with 7 nucleotides matching TRBD1. Per the germline V gene, CDR1 is MNHEY and CDR2 is SVGAGI. The CDR3 totals 15 residues. V gave up 7 bases and J gave up 0 bases; unmatched junction bases: 6. CDR3 loop: CASNPTGSSGNTIYF. The CDR3 DNA reads TGTGCCAGCAACCCGACAGGGTCCTCTGGAAACACCATATATTTT.

This rearrangement joins TRBV5-6 to TRBJ1-3; D is perhaps TRBD1 (6 bases). There are 15 residues in the CDR3. V was shortened by 4 bases and J by 2 bases, with 13 bases between the two germline ends. From germline, CDR1 is SGHDT and CDR2 YYEEEE. In nucleotides, the CDR3 is TGTGCCAGCAGCCTGCGAGGGGGGGCTGGAAACACCATATATTTT. This translates into CASSLRGGAGNTIYF.

The rearrangement links TRBV5-8 to TRBJ2-2; no clear D gene. The CDR3 is made up of 16 amino acids. Germline V lookup: CDR1 SGHTS, CDR2 YDEGEE. V lost 4 bases, J lost 1 base, and 14 bases lay in between. Here the CDR3 DNA reads TGTGCCAGCAGCCACAAGACATTTAAGAACACCGGGGAGCTGTTTTTT. The encoded protein is CASSHKTFKNTGELFF.

This chain connects TRBV11-3 to TRBJ1-3, with D tentatively TRBD1 (6 bases). V dropped 1 base and J dropped 2 bases, with 12 bases sitting between them. The germline gives CDR1 SGHNT, CDR2 YENEEA. The CDR3 sequence is 16 residues long. CDR3 coding DNA: TGTGCCAGCAGCTTAGGGTTCGGACAGACTGGAAACACCATATATTTT. As protein: CASSLGFGQTGNTIYF.

The chain carries TRBV12-3 or TRBV12-4 and TRBJ1-2; D gene ambiguous. The CDR3 contains 13 residues. The V gene lost 0 bases and the J gene lost 1 base, with 3 bases spanning the gap. The CDR3 DNA is TGTGCCAGCAGTTTAGCCCTTAACTATGGCTACACCTTC. It specifies CASSLALNYGYTF.

The chain combines TRBV5-1 with TRBJ2-7; TRBD1 aligns across 7 bases. Per the germline V gene, CDR1 is SGHRS and CDR2 is YFSETQ. CDR3 size: 16 residues. The V gene end was trimmed by 6 bases and the J gene end by 5 bases; junction bases not matched to a gene: 17. The CDR3 bases are TGCGCCAGCAAGGGTGGCTTGACAGGGACAATCCACGAGCAGTACTTC. Translated, it gives CASKGGLTGTIHEQYF.

This chain connects TRBV18 to TRBJ2-1; 8 nucleotides match TRBD1. The V and J ends lost 2 bases and 7 bases, in that order; junction bases with no gene match: 10. CDR3 length: 16 amino acids. Germline CDR1 and CDR2: KGHSH and LQKENI. This CDR3 is CASSPVTGALTNEQFF. The CDR3, as DNA: TGTGCCAGCTCACCAGTGACAGGGGCCCTTACAAATGAGCAGTTCTTC. The full variable domain, with the rest looked up from reference TRBV18 and TRBJ2-1, is NAGVMQNPRHLVRRRGQEARLRCSPMKGHSHVYWYRQLPEEGLKFMVYLQKENIIDESGMPKERFSAEFPKEGPSILRIQQVVRGDSAAYFCASSPVTGALTNEQFFGPGTRLTVL.

The count of this clone is one. The chain joins TRBV3-1 (or the pseudogene TRBV3-2) to TRBJ2-1; TRBD2 aligns across 7 bases. There are 17 residues in the CDR3. The germline V gene has CDR1 LGHDT and CDR2 YNNKEL (reference sequence). After removal of 0 bases from V and 2 bases from J, the junction contained 7 bases not matched to a gene. CDR3 nucleotides: TGTGCCAGCAGCCAAGATGTGTCTAGCGGCGCCTACAATGAGCAGTTCTTC. Translating gives CASSQDVSSGAYNEQFF.

In nucleotides, the CDR3 is TGTGCCAGCAGCTTAGACAGTAACAATGAGCAGTTCTTC. It specifies CASSLDSNNEQFF. The rearrangement uses TRBV7-9 and TRBJ2-1, with D hard to call. This CDR3 is built from 13 residues. Trimming took off 1 base at V and 5 bases at J, with 6 bases between the two ends. Germline V gene sequence: CDR1 SEHNR, CDR2 FQNEAQ (reference sequence).

This chain joins TRBV9 and TRBJ2-7; D might be TRBD2 (6 bases). V was clipped by 3 bases and J by 0 bases, with 13 bases between them. The CDR3 extends over 15 amino acids. Germline assignment: CDR1 SGDLS and CDR2 YYNGEE. The CDR3 reads CASSADSGFSYEQYF. The CDR3 bases are TGTGCCAGCAGCGCGGATAGCGGTTTCTCCTACGAGCAGTACTTC.

V is TRBV24-1 and J is TRBJ1-1; 8 nucleotides agree with TRBD1. The germline V gene has CDR1 KGHDR and CDR2 SFDVKD. The CDR3 runs to 18 residues. The V segment lost 0 bases and the J segment 5 bases; nucleotides outside the gene matches: 13. Written as DNA, the CDR3 is TGTGCCACCAGTGATTTGATCGGGCAGGGGGCTAGCAAAACTGAAGCTTTCTTT. Its translation is CATSDLIGQGASKTEAFF.

The V and J genes are TRBV3-1 (or the pseudogene TRBV3-2) and TRBJ2-3, with D perhaps matching TRBD1 (6 bases). The germline V gene encodes CDR1 LGHDT and CDR2 YNNKEL (reference sequence). The V gene lost 5 bases and the J gene lost 5 bases, with 17 bases spanning the gap. This CDR3 has 15 amino acids. The CDR3 protein is CASSLDSGTIDTQYF. For the CDR3, the DNA is TGTGCCAGCAGCTTAGACTCCGGGACAATAGATACGCAGTATTTT.

The V gene is TRBV18, the J gene TRBJ1-1; tentative D call: TRBD1 (5 bases). Per the germline V gene, CDR1 is KGHSH and CDR2 is LQKENI. The CDR3 is 15 residues long. Trimming removed 2 bases at V and 1 base at J, with 11 bases between. CDR3 in DNA: TGTGCCAGCTCACCAATCGACAGAAAGAACACTGAAGCTTTCTTT. Translating gives CASSPIDRKNTEAFF.

This sequence joins TRBV5-1 and TRBJ2-3, with D possibly matching TRBD2 (6 bases). CDR1 and CDR2 from the germline V gene are SGHRS and YFSETQ. The CDR3 has 20 residues. V lost 4 bases and J lost 6, with 33 bases in between. The CDR3 DNA follows: TGCGCCAGCAGCAGCACCGTGGCGGGGTCACTCCAAAGTGCTTGGGATACGCAGTATTTT. As protein: CASSSTVAGSLQSAWDTQYF. Full variable domain (rest looked up from reference TRBV5-1 and TRBJ2-3): KAGVTQTPRYLIKTRGQQVTLSCSPISGHRSVSWYQQTPGQGLQFLFEYFSETQRNKGNFPGRFSGRQFSNSRSEMNVSTLELGDSALYLCASSSTVAGSLQSAWDTQYFGPGTRLTVL.

This clone was seen a single time. CDR3 loop: CASSYSKAPYEQYF. The CDR3 nucleotides are TGTGCCAGCAGTTACTCGAAAGCCCCTTACGAGCAGTACTTC. The V call is TRBV6-2 or TRBV6-3, the J call TRBJ2-7; D ambiguous. CDR3 size: 14 residues. V was pared by 0 bases and J by 4 bases, with 10 bases between. The germline V gene encodes CDR1 MNHEY and CDR2 SVGEGT.